This TCR beta chain was documented in a study of T cells in Graves' hyperthyroidism and ophthalmopathy (dated by TCRdb to about 2019). Context from the whole study: Peripheral blood samples were taken at initial diagnosis, before any treatment was given. After sampling, hyperthyroidism patients received methimazole starting at 30 mg daily, and ophthalmopathy patients received high-dose intravenous methylprednisolone. Whether ophthalmopathy could be predicted prospectively was tested in an independent validation cohort made up of some 20 hyperthyroidism patients plus 17 patients who later progressed to ophthalmopathy. TCR V-J signatures able to tell the groups apart were searched for in a discovery cohort of 90 to 100 patients, of whom around 42 had Graves' ophthalmopathy and 55 to 60 had stable Graves' hyperthyroidism. The paper describes TCR Vbeta CDR3 sequencing of 135 peripheral blood samples, made up of about 40 ophthalmopathy patients, approximately 73 hyperthyroidism patients and some 17 progressor patients. Thyroid tissue and blood T-cell repertoires from six Graves' hyperthyroidism patients were also compared in the study. The 75 to 100 discovery patients were divided at random into training and test sets in a 7:3 ratio. The paper's findings and limits, for the study overall: A model built on a 13 V-J signature distinguished ophthalmopathy from stable hyperthyroidism, reaching 85% to 90% sensitivity and around 81% specificity in cross-validation and 80%/75% in testing. In validation, the model predicted progression to ophthalmopathy with approximately 71% sensitivity and 72% to 75% specificity, a median of 6.5 months before onset. Most expanded thyroid clonotypes (frequency above 0.001) were also detected in blood, a finding suggesting that blood repertoires may reflect thyroid immune responses. Sample size was not statistically predetermined, and blinding of investigators to group allocation was not performed.

CDR3 length: 17 amino acids, cysteine to phenylalanine. Left in the record is the CDR3 DNA by itself, 51 bases read in frame from the first base. CDR1 KGHSH and CDR2 LQKENI are derived from the germline V gene. V sheds 3 bases and J sheds 2 bases, leaving 14 bases between their ends. In the case of this clonotype: The clone's antigen remains unknown. No much larger clonotype is one base removed from it; base qualities were not supplied.

Ophthalmopathy patients had moderately to severely active disease, Clinical Activity Score of at least 3, NOSPECS grade of at least 4, and duration under 3 months. Any patient with an uncontrolled infection, another autoimmune disease, pregnancy or lactation was excluded. Diagnoses relied on clinical symptoms, serum thyroxine and TRAb, thyroid ultrasound and orbital computed tomography. PBMCs were isolated from about 9.1 ml of fresh peripheral blood by Ficoll-Paque density gradient centrifugation. Trizol reagent was used to extract total RNA, and RNA quality was then checked on an Agilent 2100 Bioanalyzer. Amplification of TCR beta CDR3 regions was carried out from RNA transcripts. For the first round of RT-PCR on the TCR CDR3, the HTBI primer set was used together with the Qiagen OneStep RT-PCR kit. The libraries were constructed in a second round of multiplex PCR and then size-selected and purified. Libraries were sequenced paired-end with 100 bp reads on an Illumina HiSeq2000. In the source study's methods: SOAPnuke was used to process the raw data, removing reads that contained adapters or uncalled bases, had a mean Phred below 15, or lacked an exact match to the constant primer or identifier. COPE v1.2.5 was used to merge high-quality paired reads, and clonotypes were defined as unique nucleotide sequences. MiTCR v1.1 was used to align the clonotypes against IMGT TRBV, TRBD and TRBJ reference segments. Analysis was restricted to V-J combinations with a frequency above 0.0001, which covered roughly 99% of repertoires. A TCS score was defined as the ratio between F50 (clonal expansion) and ExV (chaos), using BLOSUM62-based TCRdist between CDR3 peptides within each V-J. Welch's t-statistics and random forest reduced several hundred V-J features to roughly 13, which were used in a naive Bayes classifier (R e1071). TCRdb reworked the public reads: Q25 trimming with fastp, MiXCR clone assembly, productive beta chains retained. Each record represents a unique CDR3 protein, reported with the most common genes and DNA among its rows. The V and J calls and clone size are TCRdb's, not the authors'. Present in this sample are roughly 380,000 distinct CDR3 sequences, 15% to 20% of which were seen just once. Of the sample, roughly 16% is held by the ten largest clones.

Recombination connected TRBV18 to TRBJ1-6; the D gene is not confidently resolved. The sequenced sample was blood. The receptor's source is a woman aged 40-49 years with Graves' ophthalmopathy. The sequence in DNA is TGTGCCAGCTCACCGCTTAATACAGATACCTATAATTCACCCCTCCACTTT. It translates to CASSPLNTDTYNSPLHF.